This T cell receptor (beta chain) was sequenced in a study of cytomegalovirus exposure and HLA in healthy donors. General study points: CMV serostatus was the sole immune exposure data available. Later analysis revealed greater clonal expansion in HLA-associated TCR beta chains than in equally common others. Follow-up analysis later connected one missense variant in DCLRE1C with trimming of TCR beta V- and J-genes. According to an earlier analysis, most TCR beta V segments yielded productive rearrangements about 87% or about 30% of the time.

The PCR used 60 Vbeta and 13 Jbeta primers. The protocol was immunoSEQ multiplex PCR, while the TCRdb copy is restricted to in-frame clones and leaves out a portion. The sample holds 100,000 or so clones, less than 85% seen once. CDR3 size: 13 residues. Trimming took off 1 base at V and 8 bases at J, with 10 bases between the two ends. Germline lookup yields CDR1 SGHRS and CDR2 YFSETQ. This clone was seen a few times. Its antigen remains unidentified. Sequencing was performed on PBMCs. This TCR derives from a man aged 40-50 years in good health and CMV-seronegative. This chain joins TRBV5-1 and TRBJ2-1, with D tentatively TRBD1 (6 bases). The CDR3 DNA sequence: TGCGCCAGCAGCTTGTGGACAGTCCATGAGCAGTTCTTC. Its protein is CASSLWTVHEQFF.